This TCR beta chain was profiled in a study of blood T cells in healthy people across ages. Findings of the study overall: Estimated diversity, derived from one million T cells, was regarded as an underestimate. Observed TCR beta diversity showed a strong correlation with the percentage of naive T cells as measured by flow cytometry.

Each sample gave at least 6.5 million isolated PBMCs. The second PCR ran about 6 to 12 cycles with a sample-barcoded 5' primer and J-beta primers. Template switching added a 12-random-nucleotide identifier to every cDNA molecule. TCRdb analysed the 5' RACE reads with MiXCR anew, one entry per CDR3 protein. The data contain fewer than 2 million distinct CDR3 sequences, roughly two fifths of them seen just once; the ten biggest clones take up more than 20%. With V trimmed by 2 bases and J by 10 bases, 10 bases remained unmatched. The CDR3 is 15 amino acids. Germline CDR1 reads SGHDT; CDR2 reads YYEEEE. Comment on this clonotype: The antigen is not known.

The TCR sequence derives from a human donor in good health. The sequenced sample was blood. The rearrangement uses TRBV5-6 and TRBJ2-1; 9 bases fit TRBD1. CDR3 coding DNA: TGTGCCAGCAGCTTAACCGGGACAGGGTCCTTCGAGCAGTTCTTC. Translated, it gives CASSLTGTGSFEQFF.